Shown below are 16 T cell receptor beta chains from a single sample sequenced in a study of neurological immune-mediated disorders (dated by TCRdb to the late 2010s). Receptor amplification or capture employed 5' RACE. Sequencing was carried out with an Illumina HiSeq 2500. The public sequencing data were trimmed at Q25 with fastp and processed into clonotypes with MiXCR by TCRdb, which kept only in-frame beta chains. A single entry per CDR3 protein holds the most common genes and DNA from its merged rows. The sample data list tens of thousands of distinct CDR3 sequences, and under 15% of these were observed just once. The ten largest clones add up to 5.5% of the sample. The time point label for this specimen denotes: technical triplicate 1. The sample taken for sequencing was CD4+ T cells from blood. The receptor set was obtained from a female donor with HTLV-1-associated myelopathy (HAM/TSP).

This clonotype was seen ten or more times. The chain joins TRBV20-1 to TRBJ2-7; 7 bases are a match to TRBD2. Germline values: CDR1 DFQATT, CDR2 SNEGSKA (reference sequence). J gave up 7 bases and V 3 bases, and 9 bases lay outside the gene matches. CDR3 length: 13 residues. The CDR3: CSARSWSAGEQYF. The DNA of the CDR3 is TGCAGTGCTAGGAGTTGGTCAGCGGGAGAGCAGTACTTC.

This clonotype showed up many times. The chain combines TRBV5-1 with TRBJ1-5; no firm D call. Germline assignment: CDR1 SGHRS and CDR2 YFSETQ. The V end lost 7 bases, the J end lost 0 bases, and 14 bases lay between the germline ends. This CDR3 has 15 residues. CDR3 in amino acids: CASRRNSNSNQPQHF. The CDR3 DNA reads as TGCGCCAGCCGCAGAAATTCAAATAGCAATCAGCCCCAGCATTTT.

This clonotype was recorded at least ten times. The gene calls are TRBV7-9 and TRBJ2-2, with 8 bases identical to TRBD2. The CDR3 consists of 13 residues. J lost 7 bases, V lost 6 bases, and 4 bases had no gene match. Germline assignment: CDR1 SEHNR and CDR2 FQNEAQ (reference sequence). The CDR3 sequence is CASSSAGVGELFF. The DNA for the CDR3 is TGTGCCAGCAGTTCAGCGGGAGTCGGGGAGCTGTTTTTT.

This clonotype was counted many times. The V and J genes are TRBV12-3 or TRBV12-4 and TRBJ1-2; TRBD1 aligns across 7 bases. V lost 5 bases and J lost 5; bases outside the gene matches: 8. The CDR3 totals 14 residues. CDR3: CASSTTGQSYGYTF. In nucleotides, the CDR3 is TGTGCCAGCAGTACCACGGGACAGTCGTATGGCTACACCTTC.

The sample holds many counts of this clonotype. The CDR3 DNA reads as TGTGCCAGCAGTTTGGTGCAGGGAGACGAGCAGTACTTC. Translation: CASSLVQGDEQYF. The V call is TRBV12-3 or TRBV12-4, the J call TRBJ2-7, with D possibly called TRBD1 or TRBD2 (5 bases each). The CDR3 loop spans 13 amino acids. Deletions cut 3 bases from V and 5 bases from J, with 11 bases between.

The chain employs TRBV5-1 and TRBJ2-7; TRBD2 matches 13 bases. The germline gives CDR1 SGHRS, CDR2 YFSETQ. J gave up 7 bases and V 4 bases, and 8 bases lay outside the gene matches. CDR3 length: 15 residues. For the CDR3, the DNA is TGCGCCAGCAGCAGCGAACCGGGACTAGCGGGAGAGCAGTACTTC. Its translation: CASSSEPGLAGEQYF.

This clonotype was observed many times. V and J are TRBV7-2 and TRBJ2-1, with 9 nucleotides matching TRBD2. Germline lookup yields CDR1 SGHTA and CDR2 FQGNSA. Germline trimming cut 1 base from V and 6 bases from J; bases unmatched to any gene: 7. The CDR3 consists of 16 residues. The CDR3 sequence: CASSLVETSGSNEQFF. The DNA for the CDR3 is TGTGCCAGCAGCTTAGTCGAGACTAGCGGATCCAATGAGCAGTTCTTC.

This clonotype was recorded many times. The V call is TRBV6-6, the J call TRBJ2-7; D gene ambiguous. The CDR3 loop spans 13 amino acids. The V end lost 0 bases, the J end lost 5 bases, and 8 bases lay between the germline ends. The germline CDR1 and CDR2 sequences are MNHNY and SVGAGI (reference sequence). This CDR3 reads CASSYSKTHEQYF. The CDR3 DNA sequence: TGTGCCAGCAGTTACTCGAAAACGCACGAGCAGTACTTC.

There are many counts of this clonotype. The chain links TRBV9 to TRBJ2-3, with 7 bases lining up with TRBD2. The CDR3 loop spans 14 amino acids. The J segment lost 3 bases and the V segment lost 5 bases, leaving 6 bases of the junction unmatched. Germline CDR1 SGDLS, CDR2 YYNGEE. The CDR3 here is CASSGGEGTDTQYF. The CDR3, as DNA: TGTGCCAGCAGTGGGGGGGAGGGGACAGATACGCAGTATTTT.

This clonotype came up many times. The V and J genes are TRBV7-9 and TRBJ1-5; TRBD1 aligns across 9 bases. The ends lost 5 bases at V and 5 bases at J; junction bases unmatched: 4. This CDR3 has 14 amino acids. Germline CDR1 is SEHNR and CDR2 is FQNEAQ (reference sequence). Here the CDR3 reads CASSPGTGYQPQHF. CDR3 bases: TGTGCCAGCAGCCCGGGGACAGGGTATCAGCCCCAGCATTTT.

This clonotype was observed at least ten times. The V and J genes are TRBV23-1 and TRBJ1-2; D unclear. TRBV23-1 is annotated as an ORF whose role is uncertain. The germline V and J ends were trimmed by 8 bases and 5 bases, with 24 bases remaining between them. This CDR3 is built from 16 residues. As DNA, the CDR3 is TGCGCCAGCCCCTTTTTAGACGGCCGATATGATTATGGCTACACCTTC. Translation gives CASPFLDGRYDYGYTF.

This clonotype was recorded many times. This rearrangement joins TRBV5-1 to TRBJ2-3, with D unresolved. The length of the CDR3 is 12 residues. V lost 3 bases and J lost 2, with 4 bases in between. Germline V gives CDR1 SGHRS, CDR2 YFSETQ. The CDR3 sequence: CASSSFTDTQYF. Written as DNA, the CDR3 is TGCGCCAGCAGCTCCTTCACAGATACGCAGTATTTT.

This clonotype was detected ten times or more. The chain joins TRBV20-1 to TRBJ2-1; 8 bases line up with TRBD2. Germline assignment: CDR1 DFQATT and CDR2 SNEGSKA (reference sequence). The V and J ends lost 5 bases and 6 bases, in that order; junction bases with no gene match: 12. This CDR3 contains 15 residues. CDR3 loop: CSALRAAGAFNEQFF. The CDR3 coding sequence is TGCAGTGCTTTAAGGGCAGCGGGAGCGTTCAATGAGCAGTTCTTC.

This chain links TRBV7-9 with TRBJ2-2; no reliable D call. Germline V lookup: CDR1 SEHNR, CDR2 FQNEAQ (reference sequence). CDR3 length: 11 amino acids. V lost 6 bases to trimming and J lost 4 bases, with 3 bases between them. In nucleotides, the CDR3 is TGTGCCAGCAGGGGCACCGGGGAGCTGTTTTTT. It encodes CASRGTGELFF.

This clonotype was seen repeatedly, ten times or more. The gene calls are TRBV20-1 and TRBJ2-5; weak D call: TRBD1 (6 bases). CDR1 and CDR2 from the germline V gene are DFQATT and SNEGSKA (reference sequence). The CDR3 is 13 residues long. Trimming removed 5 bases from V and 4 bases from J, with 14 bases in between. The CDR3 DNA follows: TGCAGTGCTTCGATAACAGGGTCAGAGACCCAGTACTTC. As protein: CSASITGSETQYF.

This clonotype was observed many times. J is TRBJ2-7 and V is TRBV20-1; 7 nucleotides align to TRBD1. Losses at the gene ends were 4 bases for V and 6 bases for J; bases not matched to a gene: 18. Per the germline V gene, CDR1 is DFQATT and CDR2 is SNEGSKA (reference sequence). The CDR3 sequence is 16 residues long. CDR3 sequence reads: CSAKRAQAARDSEQYF. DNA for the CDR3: TGCAGTGCTAAGAGAGCCCAAGCAGCCCGGGACAGCGAGCAGTACTTC.